A selection of T cell receptor beta chains follows, all from one sample in a study of blood T cell repertoires in COVID-19. Profiled with immunoSEQ multiplex PCR; TCRdb holds only in-frame clones, not every one. Altogether 70,000 or so clones are present, about 86% being singletons, with the ten largest covering more than 3.5%. Sequencing input: peripheral blood. These receptors were collected from a man aged 50-59 years with acute or convalescent COVID-19. Both conserved end residues are part of each CDR3. Fields, in order: clone size, D gene, J gene, V gene, CDR3 protein, CDR3 DNA. A D gene is named only where the DNA matches it firmly. Size values are once, few and many counts, or a class for expanded clones, and some rows have none.

-,-,TRBJ2-5,TRBV6-1,CASSQQETQYF,TGTGCCAGCAGCCAACAAGAGACCCAGTACTTC
-,TRBD1,TRBJ1-6,TRBV14,CASSQGSGQWNSPLHF,TGTGCCAGCAGCCAAGGTTCGGGACAGTGGAATTCACCCCTCCACTTT
few,TRBD1,TRBJ2-4,TRBV11-3,CASRIPGQLIQYF,TGTGCCAGCAGGATCCCGGGACAGCTCATTCAGTACTTC
-,-,TRBJ2-7,TRBV11-3,CASSPPTSCHEQYF,TGTGCCAGCAGCCCCCCGACTAGTTGCCACGAGCAGTACTTC
-,-,TRBJ1-5,TRBV6-5,CASQGSNQPQHF,TGTGCCAGTCAGGGGAGCAATCAGCCCCAGCATTTT
-,-,TRBJ1-5,TRBV2,CASSLAAGSNQPQHF,TGTGCCAGCAGTCTGGCAGCGGGTAGCAATCAGCCCCAGCATTTT
once,TRBD1,TRBJ2-7,TRBV7-9,CASSNRDSSYEQYF,TGTGCCAGCAGCAACCGGGACAGTTCCTACGAGCAGTACTTC
-,TRBD1,TRBJ1-4,TRBV5-1,CASSLGQGARGEKLFF,TGCGCCAGCAGCTTGGGACAGGGGGCGCGCGGTGAAAAACTGTTTTTT
-,-,TRBJ2-2,TRBV10-3,CAISGGGELFF,TGTGCCATCAGTGGCGGCGGGGAGCTGTTTTTT
-,-,TRBJ1-2,TRBV2,CASRGGAGGYGYTF,TGTGCCAGCAGGGGAGGGGCAGGAGGTTATGGCTACACCTTC
-,-,TRBJ2-2,TRBV5-4,CASSLGEEDTGELFF,TGTGCCAGCAGCTTGGGAGAGGAGGACACCGGGGAGCTGTTTTTT
-,-,TRBJ1-1,TRBV5-1,CASSLGGRVGTEAFF,TGCGCCAGCAGCTTGGGAGGCAGGGTGGGGACTGAAGCTTTCTTT
once,-,TRBJ2-7,TRBV5-6,CASSFYGSSYEQYF,TGTGCCAGCAGCTTCTACGGGAGCTCCTACGAGCAGTACTTC
-,TRBD1,TRBJ2-5,TRBV3-1/TRBV3-2,CASSLGQRQETQYF,TGTGCCAGCAGCCTGGGACAGCGCCAAGAGACCCAGTACTTC
once,-,TRBJ2-7,TRBV6-6,CASSYRDLAYEQYF,TGTGCCAGCAGTTACAGGGACTTAGCCTACGAGCAGTACTTC
-,TRBD1,TRBJ1-1,TRBV18,CASHSGGSGSLSFF,TGTGCCAGCCACTCAGGGGGGTCGGGGAGTTTGTCTTTCTTT
-,-,TRBJ2-3,TRBV9,CASSPGGLADTQYF,TGTGCCAGCAGCCCAGGGGGACTAGCAGATACGCAGTATTTT
-,TRBD1,TRBJ2-1,TRBV27,CASSYGTAPNEQFF,TGTGCCAGCAGTTATGGGACAGCCCCAAATGAGCAGTTCTTC
-,TRBD1,TRBJ1-6,TRBV20-1,CSASTGGHIIGSPLHF,TGCAGTGCCAGTACAGGGGGACATATAATCGGTTCACCCCTCCACTTT
-,TRBD1,TRBJ2-7,TRBV27,CASSFGTGTYEQYF,TGTGCCAGCAGTTTCGGGACAGGTACCTACGAGCAGTACTTC
few,-,TRBJ2-5,TRBV30,CAWSGGGAGTQYF,TGTGCCTGGAGTGGTGGGGGGGCCGGGACCCAGTACTTC
-,-,TRBJ1-3,TRBV5-1,CASSLGGTAGNTIYF,TGCGCCAGCAGCTTGGGGGGGACTGCTGGAAACACCATATATTTT
once,-,TRBJ1-4,TRBV19,CASSIYALVGTNEKLFF,TGTGCCAGTAGTATATATGCTTTGGTCGGGACTAATGAAAAACTGTTTTTT
-,TRBD1,TRBJ2-7,TRBV7-8,CASSGGGTGDYEQYF,TGTGCCAGCAGCGGAGGGGGGACAGGGGACTACGAGCAGTACTTC
-,-,TRBJ1-4,TRBV4-2,CASSSQAGSAATNEKLFF,TGTGCCAGCAGCTCTCAGGCGGGCAGTGCAGCAACTAATGAAAAACTGTTTTTT
-,-,TRBJ1-1,TRBV2,CASRVTSGTEAFF,TGTGCCAGCAGAGTGACAAGCGGAACTGAAGCTTTCTTT
once,TRBD2,TRBJ2-5,TRBV5-8,CASSSGLAGGGETQYF,TGTGCCAGCAGCTCGGGACTAGCGGGGGGCGGAGAGACCCAGTACTTC